This passage covers 19 T cell receptor beta chains from one sample sequenced in a study of blood T cell repertoires in COVID-19 (dated by TCRdb to the early 2020s). Libraries were built with the immunoSEQ multiplex PCR assay. The table comes from immuneACCESS by way of TCRdb, which keeps in-frame sequences with V and J called. Part of the clones is missing from these tables; in studies checked, under half for an unresolved V gene and the rest for unknown reasons. The sample table contains 250,000 to 350,000 clones; only one count was recorded for roughly 80% of them. The top ten clones comprise almost 1.5% of the sample. Sequenced input: peripheral blood. These receptors came from a human donor with COVID-19, enrolled during active disease. The donor label of this sample is uncertain.

The chain is built from TRBV7-3 and TRBJ1-3, with TRBD1 as a possible D gene (5 bases). The germline gives CDR1 SGHTA, CDR2 FQGTGA. The CDR3 spans 16 residues. With 1 base removed from V and 0 bases from J, the gap between germline ends came to 10 bases. The CDR3 nucleotides read TGTGCCAGCAGCTTAAGTGGGGGGAACTCTGGAAACACCATATATTTT. Its translation is CASSLSGGNSGNTIYF.

This clone was seen more than once but under ten times. In DNA, the CDR3 is TGTGCCAGCAGCCGCGGTCCGAACACTGAAGCTTTCTTT. Residues: CASSRGPNTEAFF. The chain is built from TRBV11-3 and TRBJ1-1, with no clear D. Germline CDR1 is SGHNT and CDR2 is YENEEA. With 5 bases removed from V and 1 base from J, the gap between germline ends came to 8 bases. The CDR3 spans 13 residues.

V and J are TRBV29-1 and TRBJ1-5, with D perhaps TRBD1 (6 bases). Per germline, CDR1 SQVTM and CDR2 ANQGSEA. Trimming took 7 bases from V and 3 from J, leaving 13 bases between them. CDR3 length: 13 amino acids. CDR3: CSARGGNNQPQHF. The CDR3 bases are TGCAGCGCAAGGGGGGGCAACAATCAGCCCCAGCATTTT.

V gene TRBV18 combines with J gene TRBJ1-1, with D unclear. The CDR3 is made up of 10 amino acids. V shed 6 bases and J shed 6 bases, with 5 bases lying between them. Germline CDR1 is KGHSH and CDR2 is LQKENI. CDR3 nucleotides: TGTGCCAGCTCCCGGGCTGAAGCTTTCTTT. It yields the protein CASSRAEAFF.

This chain connects TRBV5-1 to TRBJ2-7; TRBD2 matches at 13 bases. V lost 3 bases and J lost 3; bases outside the gene matches: 9. This CDR3 is 17 amino acids long. Looked up from germline, CDR1 is SGHRS and CDR2 is YFSETQ. The CDR3 is CASSSGLAGDHNYEQYF. In nucleotides, the CDR3 is TGCGCCAGCAGCTCCGGACTAGCGGGAGATCATAACTACGAGCAGTACTTC.

The rearrangement joins TRBV6-6 to TRBJ2-7, with 11 bases lining up with TRBD2. The CDR3 is 15 amino acids. V lost 6 bases to trimming and J lost 5 bases; unmatched junction nucleotides: 9. CDR1 MNHNY and CDR2 SVGAGI come from the germline V gene (reference sequence). The DNA for the CDR3 is TGTGCCAGCAGCCTCTTAGCGGGAGGGGCCCACGAGCAGTACTTC. Its protein product is CASSLLAGGAHEQYF.

The chain carries TRBV2 and TRBJ1-3; D is ambiguous. Germline-derived CDR1 and CDR2 are SNHLY and FYNNEI. V was cut by 6 bases and J by 12 bases, with 21 bases left in between. The CDR3 covers 14 residues. CDR3: CASSPRVGVASIYF. CDR3 in DNA: TGTGCCAGCAGCCCCCGGGTGGGAGTCGCAAGCATATATTTT.

The chain carries TRBV24-1 and TRBJ2-1; TRBD2 aligns across 8 bases. V lost 3 bases, J lost 9 bases, and 12 bases stayed unmatched. This CDR3 contains 16 residues. CDR1 KGHDR and CDR2 SFDVKD come from the germline V gene. The CDR3 is CATSDPASGLGSEQFF. CDR3 nucleotides: TGTGCCACCAGTGATCCGGCTAGCGGGTTAGGGAGTGAGCAGTTCTTC.

This chain joins TRBV5-1 and TRBJ2-2, with unresolved D. CDR1 SGHRS and CDR2 YFSETQ come from the germline V gene. Trimming took off 0 bases at V and 4 bases at J, with 7 bases between the two ends. The CDR3 is 14 residues long. CDR3 in amino acids: CASSLDVLTGELFF. DNA for the CDR3: TGCGCCAGCAGCTTGGATGTCCTCACCGGGGAGCTGTTTTTT.

This chain uses TRBV5-1 with TRBJ2-2, with 12 bases that match TRBD1. The CDR3 is made up of 17 amino acids. In germline, CDR1 is SGHRS, CDR2 YFSETQ. V was clipped by 4 bases and J by 3 bases; unmatched bases: 7. DNA for the CDR3: TGCGCCAGCAGCCTCGGGACAGGGGGCGTCGACACCGGGGAGCTGTTTTTT. Translation gives CASSLGTGGVDTGELFF.

This clone has only one observation. The DNA of the CDR3 is TGTGCCAGCAGCAAACCGGGACAGGGGGATGAAAAACTGTTTTTT. As protein: CASSKPGQGDEKLFF. The J gene is TRBJ1-4, the V gene TRBV21-1; the D call of TRBD1 is as the table states it, not checked on the DNA. TRBV21-1 is annotated as a pseudogene. The CDR3 is 15 amino acids.

The V call is TRBV6-5, the J call TRBJ1-2; D ambiguous. This CDR3 spans 14 amino acids. V lost 7 bases, J lost 4 bases, and 16 bases lay in between. The V gene's germline CDR1 is MNHEY and CDR2 SVGAGI. The CDR3 here is CASTRGESAYGYTF. The DNA of the CDR3 is TGTGCCAGCACCCGCGGGGAGTCGGCCTATGGCTACACCTTC.

The rearrangement links TRBV10-3 to TRBJ2-7, with 11 bases identical to TRBD1. Germline CDR1 ENHRY, CDR2 SYGVKD. The V segment lost 6 bases and the J segment 0 bases; nucleotides outside the gene matches: 1. The CDR3 covers 14 residues. Here the CDR3 DNA reads TGTGCCATCAGAGGGACAGGGGGCTCCTACGAGCAGTACTTC. It encodes CAIRGTGGSYEQYF.

In DNA form, the CDR3 reads TGTGCCAGCAGCTCAGGGGTGTGGGAGCAGTACTTC. This sequence encodes CASSSGVWEQYF. V and J are TRBV6-2 or TRBV6-3 and TRBJ2-7; possibly TRBD1 for D (6 bases). The V gene lost 6 bases and the J gene lost 7 bases, with 13 bases spanning the gap. This CDR3 is built from 12 residues. Per the germline V gene, CDR1 is MNHEY and CDR2 is SVGEGT.

This chain connects TRBV6-1 to TRBJ1-2; D unresolved. The CDR3 length is 13 residues. The V and J ends lost 2 bases and 4 bases respectively, with 8 bases between them. Germline values: CDR1 MNHNS, CDR2 SASEGT. The CDR3 region has the DNA TGTGCCAGCAGTGAACCAGCTAGCTATGGCTACACCTTC. It encodes CASSEPASYGYTF.

This chain links TRBV20-1 with TRBJ2-7; no clear D gene. This CDR3 is built from 14 residues. The V end was cut by 3 bases, the J end by 5 bases, with 17 bases between. Germline V gene sequence: CDR1 DFQATT, CDR2 SNEGSKA (reference sequence). The chain's CDR3 is CSASGLRGRHEQYF. CDR3 DNA sequence: TGCAGTGCTAGTGGGCTCCGCGGTAGACACGAGCAGTACTTC.

This sequence joins TRBV6-6 and TRBJ2-3; a possible D gene is TRBD1 (7 bases). This CDR3 spans 15 amino acids. V was shortened by 6 bases and J by 4 bases, with 17 bases between the two germline ends. Germline V CDR1 and CDR2: MNHNY, SVGAGI (reference sequence). CDR3 in DNA: TGTGCCAGCAGCCTCGGGACTCAGGGGGCAGATACGCAGTATTTT. It yields the protein CASSLGTQGADTQYF.

This chain connects TRBV25-1 to TRBJ2-7, with a weak D call TRBD2 (6 bases). V was trimmed by 2 bases and J by 3 bases, leaving 11 bases between them. CDR3 size: 14 residues. Germline-derived CDR1 and CDR2 are MGHDK and SYGVNS. The CDR3 sequence is CASSEDQGLYEQYF. CDR3 in DNA: TGTGCCAGCAGTGAAGACCAGGGACTCTACGAGCAGTACTTC.

V usage is TRBV7-2 and J usage is TRBJ1-2; 7 bases line up with TRBD1. Germline trimming cut 1 base from V and 1 base from J; bases unmatched to any gene: 9. Per the germline V gene, CDR1 is SGHTA and CDR2 is FQGNSA. The CDR3 loop spans 17 amino acids. CDR3 sequence reads: CASSLVAGQLLNYGYTF. CDR3 sequence (DNA): TGTGCCAGCAGCTTAGTCGCGGGACAGCTTCTTAACTATGGCTACACCTTC. The full variable domain, in which reference TRBV7-2 and TRBJ1-2 provide the parts outside the CDR3, is GAGVSQSPSNKVTEKGKDVELRCDPISGHTALYWYRQSLGQGLEFLIYFQGNSAPDKSGLPSDRFSAERTGGSVSTLTIQRTQQEDSAVYLCASSLVAGQLLNYGYTFGSGTRLTVV.